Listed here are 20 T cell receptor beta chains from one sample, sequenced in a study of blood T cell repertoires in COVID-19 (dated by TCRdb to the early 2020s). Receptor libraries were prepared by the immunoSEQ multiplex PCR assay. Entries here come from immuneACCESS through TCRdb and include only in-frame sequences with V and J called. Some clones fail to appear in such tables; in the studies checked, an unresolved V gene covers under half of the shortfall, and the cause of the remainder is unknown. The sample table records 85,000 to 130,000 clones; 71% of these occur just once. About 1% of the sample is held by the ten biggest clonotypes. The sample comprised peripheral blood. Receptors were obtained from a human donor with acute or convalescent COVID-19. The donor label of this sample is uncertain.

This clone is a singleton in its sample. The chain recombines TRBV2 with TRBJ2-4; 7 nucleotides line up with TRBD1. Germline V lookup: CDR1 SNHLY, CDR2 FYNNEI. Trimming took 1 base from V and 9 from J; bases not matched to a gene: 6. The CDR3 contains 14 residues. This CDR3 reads CASSEGQGSGIQYF. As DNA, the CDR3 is TGTGCCAGCAGTGAAGGACAGGGTTCCGGCATTCAGTACTTC.

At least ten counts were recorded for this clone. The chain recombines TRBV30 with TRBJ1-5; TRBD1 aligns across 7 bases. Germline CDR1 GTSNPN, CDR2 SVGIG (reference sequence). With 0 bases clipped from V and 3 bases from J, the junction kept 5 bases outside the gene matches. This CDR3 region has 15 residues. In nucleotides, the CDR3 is TGTGCCTGGAGTGTCCCCGACAGGGACAATCAGCCCCAGCATTTT. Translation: CAWSVPDRDNQPQHF.

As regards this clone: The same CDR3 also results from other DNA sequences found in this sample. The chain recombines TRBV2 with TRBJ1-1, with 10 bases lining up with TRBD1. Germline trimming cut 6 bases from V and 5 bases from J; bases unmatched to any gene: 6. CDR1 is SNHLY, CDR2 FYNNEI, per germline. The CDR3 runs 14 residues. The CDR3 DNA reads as TGTGCCAGCAGGGGGAGGACAGGGGGGACTGAAGCTTTCTTT. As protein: CASRGRTGGTEAFF.

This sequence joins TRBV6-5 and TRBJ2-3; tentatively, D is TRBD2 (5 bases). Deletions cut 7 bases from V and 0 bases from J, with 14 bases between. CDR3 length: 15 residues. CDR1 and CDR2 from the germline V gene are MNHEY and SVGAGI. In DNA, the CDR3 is TGTGCCAGCACCCCCGGGGTAACTAGCACAGATACGCAGTATTTT. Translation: CASTPGVTSTDTQYF.

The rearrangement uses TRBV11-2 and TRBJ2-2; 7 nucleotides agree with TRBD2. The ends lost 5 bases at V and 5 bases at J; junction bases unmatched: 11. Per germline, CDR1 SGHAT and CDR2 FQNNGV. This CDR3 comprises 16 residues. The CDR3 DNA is TGTGCCAGCAGCCGTCCGCCGGGGGGTCGAACCGGGGAGCTGTTTTTT. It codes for CASSRPPGGRTGELFF. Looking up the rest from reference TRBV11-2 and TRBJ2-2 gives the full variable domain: EAGVAQSPRYKIIEKRQSVAFWCNPISGHATLYWYQQILGQGPKLLIQFQNNGVVDDSQLPKDRFSAERLKGVDSTLKIQPAKLEDSAVYLCASSRPPGGRTGELFFGEGSRLTVL.

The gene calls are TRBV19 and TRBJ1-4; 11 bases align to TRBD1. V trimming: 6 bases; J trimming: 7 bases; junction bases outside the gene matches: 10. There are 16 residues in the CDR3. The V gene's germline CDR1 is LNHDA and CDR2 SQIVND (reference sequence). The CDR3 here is CASSSTWTGGGEKLFF. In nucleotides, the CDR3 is TGTGCCAGTAGCAGCACCTGGACAGGGGGCGGTGAAAAACTGTTTTTT. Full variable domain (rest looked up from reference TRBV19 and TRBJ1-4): DGGITQSPKYLFRKEGQNVTLSCEQNLNHDAMYWYRQDPGQGLRLIYYSQIVNDFQKGDIAEGYSVSREKKESFPLTVTSAQKNPTAFYLCASSSTWTGGGEKLFFGSGTQLSVL.

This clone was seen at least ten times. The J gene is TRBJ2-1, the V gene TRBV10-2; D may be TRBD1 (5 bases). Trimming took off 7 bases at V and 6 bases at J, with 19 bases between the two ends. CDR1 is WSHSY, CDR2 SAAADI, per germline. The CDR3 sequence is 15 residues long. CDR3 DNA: TGCGCCAGCATTCCTGACTCACAGGCGCTCAATGAGCAGTTCTTC. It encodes CASIPDSQALNEQFF.

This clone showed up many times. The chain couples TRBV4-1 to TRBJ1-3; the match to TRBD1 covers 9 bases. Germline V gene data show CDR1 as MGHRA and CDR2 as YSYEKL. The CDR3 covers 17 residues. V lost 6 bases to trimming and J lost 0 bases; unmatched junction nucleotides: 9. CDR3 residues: CASSLRTGEASGNTIYF. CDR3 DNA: TGCGCCAGCAGTCTTCGGACAGGGGAGGCCTCTGGAAACACCATATATTTT.

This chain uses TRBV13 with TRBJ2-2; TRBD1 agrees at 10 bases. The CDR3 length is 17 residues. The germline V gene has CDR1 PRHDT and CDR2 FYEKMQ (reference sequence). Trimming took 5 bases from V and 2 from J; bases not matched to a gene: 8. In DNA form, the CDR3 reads TGTGCCAGCAGCCCTTACCGGGACAGGGGCAACACCGGGGAGCTGTTTTTT. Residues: CASSPYRDRGNTGELFF.

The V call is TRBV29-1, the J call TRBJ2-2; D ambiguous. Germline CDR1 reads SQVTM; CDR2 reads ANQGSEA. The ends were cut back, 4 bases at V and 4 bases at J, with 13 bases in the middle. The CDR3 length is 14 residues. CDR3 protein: CSVGGLKSTGELFF. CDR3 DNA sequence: TGCAGCGTTGGTGGGCTTAAGAGCACCGGGGAGCTGTTTTTT.

This chain's CDR3 is CASSPSGRREKLFF. In DNA, the CDR3 is TGTGCCAGCAGCCCCTCTGGGAGGAGAGAAAAACTGTTTTTT. The rearrangement joins TRBV6-2 or TRBV6-3 to TRBJ1-4; D is undetermined. Trimming left V 6 bases short and J 8 bases short, with 16 bases between. The V gene's germline CDR1 is MNHEY and CDR2 SVGEGT. The CDR3 covers 14 residues.

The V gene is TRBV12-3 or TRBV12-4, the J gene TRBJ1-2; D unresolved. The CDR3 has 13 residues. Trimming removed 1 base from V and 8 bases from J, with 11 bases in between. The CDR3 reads CASSLDIQSGYTF. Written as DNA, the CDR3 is TGTGCCAGCAGTTTAGACATTCAATCCGGCTACACCTTC.

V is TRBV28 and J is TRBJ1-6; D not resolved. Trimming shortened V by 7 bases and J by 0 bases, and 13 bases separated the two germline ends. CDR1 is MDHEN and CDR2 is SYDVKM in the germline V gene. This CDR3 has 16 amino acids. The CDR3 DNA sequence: TGTGCCAGCACTCAATACAATTACTCCTATAATTCACCCCTCCACTTT. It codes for CASTQYNYSYNSPLHF.

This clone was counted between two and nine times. CDR3 region: CASSATGPNTEAFF. DNA for the CDR3: TGTGCCAGCAGCGCAACAGGGCCGAACACTGAAGCTTTCTTT. V and J are TRBV28 and TRBJ1-1; D possibly corresponds to TRBD1 (6 bases). This CDR3 contains 14 residues. Trimming removed 6 bases from V and 1 base from J, with 12 bases in between. Germline assignment: CDR1 MDHEN and CDR2 SYDVKM.

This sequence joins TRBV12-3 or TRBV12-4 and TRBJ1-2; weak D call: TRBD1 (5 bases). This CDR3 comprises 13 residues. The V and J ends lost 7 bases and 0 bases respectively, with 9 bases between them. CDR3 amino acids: CASTRRANYGYTF. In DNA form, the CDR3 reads TGTGCCAGCACCCGCAGGGCTAACTATGGCTACACCTTC.

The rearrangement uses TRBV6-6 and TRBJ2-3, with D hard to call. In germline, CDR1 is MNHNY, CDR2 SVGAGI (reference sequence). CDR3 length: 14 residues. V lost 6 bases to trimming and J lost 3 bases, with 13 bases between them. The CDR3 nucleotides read TGTGCCAGCAGACGAGAACCCCAGACAGATACGCAGTATTTT. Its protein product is CASRREPQTDTQYF.

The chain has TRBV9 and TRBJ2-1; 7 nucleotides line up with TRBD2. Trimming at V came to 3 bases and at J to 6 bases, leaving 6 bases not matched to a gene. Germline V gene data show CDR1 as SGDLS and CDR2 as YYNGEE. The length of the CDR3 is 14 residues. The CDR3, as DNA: TGTGCCAGCAGCGGAGGACTAGGTGGCAATGAGCAGTTCTTC. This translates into CASSGGLGGNEQFF.

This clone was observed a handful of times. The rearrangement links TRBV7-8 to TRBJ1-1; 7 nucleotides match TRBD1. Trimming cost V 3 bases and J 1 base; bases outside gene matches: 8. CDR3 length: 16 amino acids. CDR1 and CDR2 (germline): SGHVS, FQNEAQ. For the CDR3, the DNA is TGTGCCAGCAGCTTCGAGACAGGGTGGACGAACACTGAAGCTTTCTTT. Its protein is CASSFETGWTNTEAFF.

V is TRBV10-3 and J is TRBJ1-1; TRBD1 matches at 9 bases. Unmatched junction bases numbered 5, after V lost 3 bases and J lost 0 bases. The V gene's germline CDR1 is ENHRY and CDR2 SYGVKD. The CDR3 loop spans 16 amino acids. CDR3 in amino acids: CAISDGTGPLNTEAFF. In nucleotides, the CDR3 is TGTGCCATCAGTGACGGGACAGGGCCTCTGAACACTGAAGCTTTCTTT.

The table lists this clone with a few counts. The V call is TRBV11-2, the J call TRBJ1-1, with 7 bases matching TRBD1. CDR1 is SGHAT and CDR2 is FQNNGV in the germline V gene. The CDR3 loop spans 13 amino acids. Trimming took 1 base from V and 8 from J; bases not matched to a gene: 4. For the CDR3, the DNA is TGTGCCAGCAGCTTAGCAGGACAGGCCGAAGCTTTCTTT. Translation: CASSLAGQAEAFF.